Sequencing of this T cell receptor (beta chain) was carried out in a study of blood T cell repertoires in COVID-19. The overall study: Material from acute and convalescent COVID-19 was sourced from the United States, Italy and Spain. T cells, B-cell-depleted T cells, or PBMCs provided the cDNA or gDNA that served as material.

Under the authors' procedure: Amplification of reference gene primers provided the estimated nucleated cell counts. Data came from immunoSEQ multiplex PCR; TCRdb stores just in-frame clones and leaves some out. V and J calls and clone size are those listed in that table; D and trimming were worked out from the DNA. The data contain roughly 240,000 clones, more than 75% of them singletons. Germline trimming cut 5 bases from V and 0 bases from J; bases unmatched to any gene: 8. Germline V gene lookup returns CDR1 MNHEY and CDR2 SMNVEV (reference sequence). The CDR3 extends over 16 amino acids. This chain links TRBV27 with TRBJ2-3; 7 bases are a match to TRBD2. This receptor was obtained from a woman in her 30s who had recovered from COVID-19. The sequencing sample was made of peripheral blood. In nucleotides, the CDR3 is TGTGCCAGCAGTCCCCTGCGGGGGAGAAGCACAGATACGCAGTATTTT. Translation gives CASSPLRGRSTDTQYF.